This T cell receptor (beta chain) was sequenced in a study of T cells expressing NK-cell markers. Study overall: The authors sequenced eight donors, of whom seven were HCMV-seropositive and one was seronegative.

Study-wide results and caveats: Among CD8+ T cells from over 5 donors, dominant NKG2C+ clonotypes accounted for roughly 1.0-7.0%. Among several donors, these clonotypes also ranked first in the CD3+CD56-NKG2C+ fraction.

TCRdb re-called the 5' RACE reads; one entry per CDR3 protein, DNA not given. Its clone listing holds 450,000 to 600,000 distinct CDR3 sequences. As to this clonotype: Its specificity is not known.

The germline gives CDR1 MNHEY, CDR2 SVGAGI. The CDR3 runs to 16 residues. Material for sequencing was blood T cells: a sorted CD56 or NKG2C T cell subset, CD4+ or CD8+ T cells, or bulk PBMC T cells (not recorded which). The chain recombines TRBV6-5 with TRBJ1-3. The sequence was obtained from a man aged 18 to 30 in good health. The CDR3 spells CASSPLRRDAGNTIYF.